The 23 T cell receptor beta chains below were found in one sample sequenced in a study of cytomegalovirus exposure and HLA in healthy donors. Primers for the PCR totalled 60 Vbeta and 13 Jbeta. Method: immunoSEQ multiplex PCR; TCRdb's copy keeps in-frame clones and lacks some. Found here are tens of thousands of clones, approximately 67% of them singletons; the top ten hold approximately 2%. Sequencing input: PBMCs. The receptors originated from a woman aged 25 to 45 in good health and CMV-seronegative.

The CDR3 reads CASSQGTSGGADTQYF. The DNA for the CDR3 is TGCGCCAGCAGCCAGGGGACTAGCGGGGGTGCAGATACGCAGTATTTT. The chain carries TRBV4-1 and TRBJ2-3; TRBD2 aligns across 14 bases. The CDR3 covers 16 residues. The J segment lost 4 bases and the V segment lost 3 bases, leaving 3 bases of the junction unmatched. Germline V CDR1 and CDR2: MGHRA, YSYEKL.

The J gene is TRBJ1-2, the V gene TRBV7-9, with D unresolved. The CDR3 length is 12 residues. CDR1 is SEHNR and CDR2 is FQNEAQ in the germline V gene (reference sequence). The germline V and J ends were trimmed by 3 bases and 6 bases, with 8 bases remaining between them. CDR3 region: CASSFQVDGYTF. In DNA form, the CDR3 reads TGTGCCAGCAGCTTTCAGGTGGATGGCTACACCTTC. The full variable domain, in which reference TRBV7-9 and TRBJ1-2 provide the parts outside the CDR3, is DTGVSQNPRHKITKRGQNVTFRCDPISEHNRLYWYRQTLGQGPEFLTYFQNEAQLEKSRLLSDRFSAERPKGSFSTLEIQRTEQGDSAMYLCASSFQVDGYTFGSGTRLTVV.

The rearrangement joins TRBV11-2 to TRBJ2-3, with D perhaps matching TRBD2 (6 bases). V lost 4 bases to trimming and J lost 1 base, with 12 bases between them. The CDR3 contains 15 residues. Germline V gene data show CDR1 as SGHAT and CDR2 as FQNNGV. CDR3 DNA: TGTGCCAGCAGCTACGGAGGGAAGCGCACAGATACGCAGTATTTT. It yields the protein CASSYGGKRTDTQYF.

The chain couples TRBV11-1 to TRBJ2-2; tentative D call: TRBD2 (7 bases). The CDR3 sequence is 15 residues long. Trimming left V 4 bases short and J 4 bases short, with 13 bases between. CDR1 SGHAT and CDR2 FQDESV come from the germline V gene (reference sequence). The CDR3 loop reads CASSSGGGATGELFF. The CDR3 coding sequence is TGTGCCAGCAGCTCCGGAGGGGGGGCCACCGGGGAGCTGTTTTTT.

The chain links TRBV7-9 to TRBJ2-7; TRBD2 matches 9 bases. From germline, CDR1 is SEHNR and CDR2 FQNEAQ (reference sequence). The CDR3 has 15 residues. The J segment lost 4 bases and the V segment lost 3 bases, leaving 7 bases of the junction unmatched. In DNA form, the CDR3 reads TGTGCCAGCAGCTTGCTGCGGGGGGGCGTGTACGAGCAGTACTTC. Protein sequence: CASSLLRGGVYEQYF.

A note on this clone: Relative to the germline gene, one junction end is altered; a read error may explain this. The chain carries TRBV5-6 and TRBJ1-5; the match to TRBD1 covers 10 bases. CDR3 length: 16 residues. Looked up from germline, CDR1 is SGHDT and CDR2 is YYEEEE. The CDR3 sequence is CASSQLDRGSGQPQHF. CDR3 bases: TGCGCCAGCAGCCAACTGGACAGGGGGTCCGGGCAGCCCCAGCATTTT.

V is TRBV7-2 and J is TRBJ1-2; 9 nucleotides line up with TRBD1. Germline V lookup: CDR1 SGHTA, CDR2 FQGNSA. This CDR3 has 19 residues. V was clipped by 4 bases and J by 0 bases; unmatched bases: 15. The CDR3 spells CASSSPPWDRATANYGYTF. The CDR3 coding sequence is TGTGCCAGCAGCTCCCCTCCTTGGGACAGGGCCACAGCTAACTATGGCTACACCTTC.

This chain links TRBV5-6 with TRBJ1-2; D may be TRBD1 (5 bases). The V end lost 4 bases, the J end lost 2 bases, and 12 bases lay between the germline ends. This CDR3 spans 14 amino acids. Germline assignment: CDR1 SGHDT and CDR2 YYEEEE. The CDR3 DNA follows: TGTGCCAGCAGCGCCACCGACAGAAACTATGGCTACACCTTC. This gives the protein CASSATDRNYGYTF.

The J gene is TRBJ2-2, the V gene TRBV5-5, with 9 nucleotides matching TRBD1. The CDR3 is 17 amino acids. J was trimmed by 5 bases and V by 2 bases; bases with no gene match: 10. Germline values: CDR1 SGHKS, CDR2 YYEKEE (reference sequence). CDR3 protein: CASSFDTGQGRTGELFF. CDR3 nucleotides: TGTGCCAGCAGCTTTGACACGGGACAGGGAAGAACCGGGGAGCTGTTTTTT.

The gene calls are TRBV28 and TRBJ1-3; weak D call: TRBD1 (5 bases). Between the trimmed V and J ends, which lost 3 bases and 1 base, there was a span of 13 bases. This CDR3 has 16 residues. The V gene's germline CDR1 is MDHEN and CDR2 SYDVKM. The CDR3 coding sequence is TGTGCCAGCAGTTTGGTTCACCGGGGGTCTGGAAACACCATATATTTT. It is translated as CASSLVHRGSGNTIYF.

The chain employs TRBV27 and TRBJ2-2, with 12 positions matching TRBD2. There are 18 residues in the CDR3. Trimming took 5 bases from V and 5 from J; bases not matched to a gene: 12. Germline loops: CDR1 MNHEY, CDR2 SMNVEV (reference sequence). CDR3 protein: CASSPSLAGGFRTGELFF. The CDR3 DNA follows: TGTGCCAGCAGTCCGTCGCTAGCGGGGGGGTTCCGGACCGGGGAGCTGTTTTTT.

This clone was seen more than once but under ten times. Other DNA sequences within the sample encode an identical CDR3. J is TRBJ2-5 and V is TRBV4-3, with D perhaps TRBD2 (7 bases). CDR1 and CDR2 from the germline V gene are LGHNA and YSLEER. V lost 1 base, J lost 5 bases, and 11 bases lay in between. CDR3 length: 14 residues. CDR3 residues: CASSQARGGETQYF. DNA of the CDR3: TGCGCCAGCAGCCAAGCGAGGGGGGGGGAGACCCAGTACTTC.

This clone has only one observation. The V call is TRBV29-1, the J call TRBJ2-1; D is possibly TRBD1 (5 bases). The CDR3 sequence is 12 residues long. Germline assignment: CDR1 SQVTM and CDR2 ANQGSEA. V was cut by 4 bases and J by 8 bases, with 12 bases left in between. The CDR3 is CSVVPWGDEQFF. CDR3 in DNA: TGCAGCGTTGTCCCCTGGGGCGATGAGCAGTTCTTC.

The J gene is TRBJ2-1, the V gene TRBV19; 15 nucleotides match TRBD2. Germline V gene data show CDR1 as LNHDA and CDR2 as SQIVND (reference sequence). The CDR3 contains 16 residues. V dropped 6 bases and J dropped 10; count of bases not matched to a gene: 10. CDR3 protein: CASSQGLAGGQREQFF. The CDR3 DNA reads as TGTGCCAGTAGCCAAGGACTAGCGGGGGGGCAACGAGAGCAGTTCTTC.

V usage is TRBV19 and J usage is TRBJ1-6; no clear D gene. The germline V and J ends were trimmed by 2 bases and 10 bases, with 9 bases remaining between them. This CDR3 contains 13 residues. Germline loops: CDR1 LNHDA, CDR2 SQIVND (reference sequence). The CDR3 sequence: CASSISNKSPLHF. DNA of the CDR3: TGTGCCAGTAGTATAAGTAACAAATCACCCCTCCACTTT.

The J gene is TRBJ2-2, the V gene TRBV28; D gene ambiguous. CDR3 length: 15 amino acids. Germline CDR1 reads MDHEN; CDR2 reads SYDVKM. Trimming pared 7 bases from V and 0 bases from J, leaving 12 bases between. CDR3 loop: CASKLSLTNTGELFF. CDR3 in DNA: TGTGCCAGCAAACTTTCACTAACGAACACCGGGGAGCTGTTTTTT.

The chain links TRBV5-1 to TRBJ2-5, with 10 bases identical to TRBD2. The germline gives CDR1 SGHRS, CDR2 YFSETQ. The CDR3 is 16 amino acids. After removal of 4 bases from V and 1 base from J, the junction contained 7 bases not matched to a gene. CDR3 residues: CASSRGLAAFQETQYF. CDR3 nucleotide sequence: TGCGCCAGCAGCCGAGGACTAGCGGCCTTCCAAGAGACCCAGTACTTC.

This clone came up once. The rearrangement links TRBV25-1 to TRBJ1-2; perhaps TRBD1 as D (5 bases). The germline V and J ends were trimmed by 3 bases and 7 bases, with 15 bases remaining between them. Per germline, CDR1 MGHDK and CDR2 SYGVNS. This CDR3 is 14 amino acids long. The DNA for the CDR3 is TGTGCCAGCAGTGATAACAGGTTGTCGGCTGGCTACACCTTC. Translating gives CASSDNRLSAGYTF.

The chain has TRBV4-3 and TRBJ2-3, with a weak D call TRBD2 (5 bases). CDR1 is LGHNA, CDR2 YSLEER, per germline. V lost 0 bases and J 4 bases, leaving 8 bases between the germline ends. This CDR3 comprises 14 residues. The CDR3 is CASSQERAPDTQYF. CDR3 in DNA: TGCGCCAGCAGCCAAGAGCGGGCCCCAGATACGCAGTATTTT.

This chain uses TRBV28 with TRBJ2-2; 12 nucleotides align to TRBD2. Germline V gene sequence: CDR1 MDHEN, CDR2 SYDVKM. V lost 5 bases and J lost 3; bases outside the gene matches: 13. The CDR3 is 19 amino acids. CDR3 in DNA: TGTGCCAGCAGTCTAGGACTAGCGGGGCGAACGCTGTACACCGGGGAGCTGTTTTTT. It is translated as CASSLGLAGRTLYTGELFF.

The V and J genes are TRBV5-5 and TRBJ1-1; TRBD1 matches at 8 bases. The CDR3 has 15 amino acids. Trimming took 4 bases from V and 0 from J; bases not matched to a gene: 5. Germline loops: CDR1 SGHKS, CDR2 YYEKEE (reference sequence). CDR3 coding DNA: TGTGCCAGCAGCAACAGGGGGAGGGTGAACACTGAAGCTTTCTTT. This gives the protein CASSNRGRVNTEAFF.

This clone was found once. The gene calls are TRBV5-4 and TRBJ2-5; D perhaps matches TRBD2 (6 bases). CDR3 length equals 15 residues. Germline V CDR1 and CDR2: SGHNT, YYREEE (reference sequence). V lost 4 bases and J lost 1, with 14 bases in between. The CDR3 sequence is CASSPQQGGQETQYF. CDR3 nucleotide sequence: TGTGCCAGCAGCCCCCAGCAGGGAGGCCAAGAGACCCAGTACTTC.

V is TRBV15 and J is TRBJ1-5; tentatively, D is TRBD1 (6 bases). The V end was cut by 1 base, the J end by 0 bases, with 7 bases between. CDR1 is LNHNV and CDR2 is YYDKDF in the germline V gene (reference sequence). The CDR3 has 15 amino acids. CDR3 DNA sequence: TGTGCCACCAGCAGAGGGACAGTTAGCAATCAGCCCCAGCATTTT. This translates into CATSRGTVSNQPQHF.